The 20 T cell receptor beta chains in this list originate from one sample, sequenced in a study of blood T cell repertoires in COVID-19. TCRdb's table, derived via immunoSEQ multiplex PCR, lists solely in-frame clones and lacks some. The sample carries around 220,000 clones, around 83% recorded once. The sequenced sample consisted of peripheral blood. These receptors all stem from a woman aged 50 to 65 with COVID-19, enrolled during active disease.

The J gene is TRBJ1-1, the V gene TRBV12-5, with a possible D match to TRBD1 (5 bases). The CDR3 loop spans 13 amino acids. The germline gives CDR1 LGHNT, CDR2 FRNRAP. The V and J ends lost 2 bases and 4 bases respectively, with 8 bases between them. CDR3 nucleotide sequence: TGTGCTAGTGGTTTGAACAGGTTCACTGAAGCTTTCTTT. This codes for CASGLNRFTEAFF.

The chain employs TRBV5-5 and TRBJ2-4; 8 positions agree with TRBD1. V shed 2 bases, J shed 5 bases, and the junction held 3 bases outside the gene matches. The CDR3 has 14 residues. Germline V CDR1 and CDR2: SGHKS, YYEKEE (reference sequence). CDR3 nucleotide sequence: TGTGCCAGCAGCTTACCAGGGGGCCAAAACATTCAGTACTTC. Its protein is CASSLPGGQNIQYF.

This clone was recorded once. This rearrangement joins TRBV7-2 to TRBJ2-7, with a possible D match to TRBD1 (8 bases). The CDR3 is 16 amino acids. Trimming pared 5 bases from V and 3 bases from J, leaving 20 bases between. Germline values: CDR1 SGHTA, CDR2 FQGNSA. CDR3 nucleotides: TGTGCCAGCAGCACCACAGGGGGGGGTTTTCACTACGAGCAGTACTTC. Translating gives CASSTTGGGFHYEQYF.

This rearrangement joins TRBV10-3 to TRBJ1-3, with D perhaps TRBD1 (6 bases). This CDR3 contains 14 residues. Germline CDR1 ENHRY, CDR2 SYGVKD. V was trimmed by 8 bases and J by 0 bases, leaving 11 bases between them. The CDR3 sequence is CAILQGPSGNTIYF. The CDR3, as DNA: TGTGCCATCCTACAGGGTCCCTCTGGAAACACCATATATTTT.

The rearrangement joins TRBV15 to TRBJ2-7, with D unclear. The V end lost 1 base, the J end lost 3 bases, and 7 bases lay between the germline ends. The CDR3 contains 13 residues. Looked up from germline, CDR1 is LNHNV and CDR2 is YYDKDF (reference sequence). Written as DNA, the CDR3 is TGTGCCACCAGCAGAGGTCGTAACTACGAGCAGTACTTC. It encodes CATSRGRNYEQYF.

V and J are TRBV7-9 and TRBJ2-3; TRBD2 might be the D (7 bases). Germline loops: CDR1 SEHNR, CDR2 FQNEAQ (reference sequence). Trimming pared 2 bases from V and 2 bases from J, leaving 14 bases between. This CDR3 comprises 16 residues. Here the CDR3 DNA reads TGTGCCAGCAGCTTATTGGCGGGGGCCATCACAGATACGCAGTATTTT. Encoded protein: CASSLLAGAITDTQYF.

V gene TRBV11-3 combines with J gene TRBJ2-7; 7 bases match TRBD1. Per the germline V gene, CDR1 is SGHNT and CDR2 is YENEEA. V shed 0 bases, J shed 6 bases, and the junction held 8 bases outside the gene matches. This CDR3 spans 15 amino acids. This CDR3 reads CASSLDGTDPSEQYF. The DNA of the CDR3 is TGTGCCAGCAGCTTAGACGGGACAGATCCCTCCGAGCAGTACTTC.

The chain is built from TRBV3-1 (or the pseudogene TRBV3-2) and TRBJ2-2, with 10 bases that match TRBD1. The CDR3 loop spans 16 amino acids. The junction had 10 bases not matched to a gene; V was cut back by 10 bases and J by 2 bases. Germline V gene lookup returns CDR1 LGHDT and CDR2 YNNKEL (reference sequence). In DNA form, the CDR3 reads TGTGCCACCACCGGGACAGGGGTGTATAACACCGGGGAGCTGTTTTTT. Amino acids: CATTGTGVYNTGELFF.

This clone was observed a handful of times. The rearrangement links TRBV24-1 to TRBJ2-2; no reliable D call. Germline V gene lookup returns CDR1 KGHDR and CDR2 SFDVKD. This CDR3 has 13 residues. V was trimmed by 9 bases and J by 6 bases, leaving 13 bases between them. This CDR3 is CATSNLRAGELFF. CDR3 sequence (DNA): TGTGCCACCTCCAATCTCCGCGCCGGGGAGCTGTTTTTT.

This clone was picked up one time. The chain combines TRBV18 with TRBJ2-1; TRBD2 is a possible D gene (5 bases). The CDR3 sequence is 15 residues long. V lost 5 bases to trimming and J lost 4 bases, with 15 bases between them. CDR1 is KGHSH and CDR2 is LQKENI in the germline V gene. The CDR3 is CASSMPGSLYNEQFF. The CDR3, as DNA: TGTGCCAGCTCAATGCCGGGGTCCCTATACAATGAGCAGTTCTTC. Combining the CDR3 with reference TRBV18 and TRBJ2-1 gives the whole variable domain NAGVMQNPRHLVRRRGQEARLRCSPMKGHSHVYWYRQLPEEGLKFMVYLQKENIIDESGMPKERFSAEFPKEGPSILRIQQVVRGDSAAYFCASSMPGSLYNEQFFGPGTRLTVL.

The chain recombines TRBV5-6 with TRBJ2-5; tentative D call: TRBD2 (6 bases). Germline V gives CDR1 SGHDT, CDR2 YYEEEE. This CDR3 comprises 14 residues. The V gene lost 4 bases and the J gene lost 7 bases, with 17 bases spanning the gap. Here the CDR3 reads CASSPGLLRGTQYF. CDR3 nucleotide sequence: TGTGCCAGCAGCCCTGGACTATTAAGAGGGACCCAGTACTTC.

The chain has TRBV12-5 and TRBJ1-2, with D unclear. Trimming pared 3 bases from V and 10 bases from J, leaving 12 bases between. The CDR3 loop spans 12 amino acids. The germline CDR1 and CDR2 sequences are LGHNT and FRNRAP. The CDR3 reads CASGLPGRDYTF. DNA of the CDR3: TGTGCTAGTGGTTTACCCGGACGGGACTACACCTTC.

The chain combines TRBV4-1 with TRBJ1-6; D not certain. The germline gives CDR1 MGHRA, CDR2 YSYEKL. CDR3 length: 14 amino acids. V was pared by 7 bases and J by 5 bases, with 12 bases between. DNA for the CDR3: TGCGCCAGCAAGCCGGCGGGAGATAATTCACCCCTCCACTTT. Translating it yields CASKPAGDNSPLHF.

The chain links TRBV5-4 to TRBJ1-1; 7 positions agree with TRBD1. The CDR3 sequence is 13 residues long. CDR1 SGHNT and CDR2 YYREEE come from the germline V gene (reference sequence). Trimming took 3 bases from V and 5 from J; bases not matched to a gene: 4. The CDR3 is CASSSGGATEAFF. Written as DNA, the CDR3 is TGTGCCAGCAGCTCAGGGGGTGCGACTGAAGCTTTCTTT.

The chain links TRBV3-1 (or the pseudogene TRBV3-2) to TRBJ2-5, with 9 positions matching TRBD1. V trimming: 7 bases; J trimming: 4 bases; junction bases outside the gene matches: 13. The CDR3 totals 16 residues. From germline, CDR1 is LGHDT and CDR2 YNNKEL (reference sequence). CDR3 nucleotide sequence: TGTGCCAGCACCCCGCCCGGGACAGGGCAGGCAGAGACCCAGTACTTC. Encoded protein: CASTPPGTGQAETQYF.

The gene calls are TRBV11-2 and TRBJ2-7, with D possibly TRBD1 on 6 matching bases. Trimming took 5 bases from V and 4 from J, leaving 12 bases between them. The CDR3 covers 13 residues. Germline CDR1 and CDR2: SGHAT and FQNNGV. CDR3 sequence: CASSVSQGYEQYF. CDR3 nucleotide sequence: TGTGCCAGCAGCGTATCGCAGGGGTACGAGCAGTACTTC.

The genes are TRBV7-8 and TRBJ2-5; D unclear. The germline gives CDR1 SGHVS, CDR2 FQNEAQ. This CDR3 is 15 amino acids long. V lost 5 bases and J lost 5, with 18 bases in between. Written as DNA, the CDR3 is TGTGCCAGCAGCCCAACACAACGAGGAAGGGAGACCCAGTACTTC. Amino acid sequence: CASSPTQRGRETQYF.

This clone turned up a few times. This rearrangement joins TRBV7-2 to TRBJ1-5; possible D gene TRBD1, 6 bases. The CDR3 totals 16 residues. Trimming pared 5 bases from V and 1 base from J, leaving 15 bases between. Germline CDR1 is SGHTA and CDR2 is FQGNSA. DNA of the CDR3: TGTGCCAGCAGCCCCCGGACAGTTTCAAGCAATCAGCCCCAGCATTTT. Translation gives CASSPRTVSSNQPQHF.

The rearrangement links TRBV5-6 to TRBJ2-7; D gene uncertain. The V end lost 2 bases, the J end lost 3 bases, and 9 bases lay between the germline ends. This CDR3 comprises 13 residues. Germline lookup yields CDR1 SGHDT and CDR2 YYEEEE. Here the CDR3 DNA reads TGTGCCAGCAGCTTCTCCGCCTACTACGAGCAGTACTTC. Protein: CASSFSAYYEQYF. Complete variable domain (other parts from reference TRBV5-6 and TRBJ2-7): DAGVTQSPTHLIKTRGQQVTLRCSPKSGHDTVSWYQQALGQGPQFIFQYYEEEERQRGNFPDRFSGHQFPNYSSELNVNALLLGDSALYLCASSFSAYYEQYFGPGTRLTVT.

The chain combines TRBV7-8 with TRBJ1-1, with 7 bases matching TRBD1. Germline CDR1 is SGHVS and CDR2 is FQNEAQ. The CDR3 contains 14 residues. The V segment lost 4 bases and the J segment 3 bases; nucleotides outside the gene matches: 5. CDR3 sequence reads: CASSSLGTDTEAFF. The CDR3 region has the DNA TGTGCCAGCAGCTCTCTCGGGACAGACACTGAAGCTTTCTTT.